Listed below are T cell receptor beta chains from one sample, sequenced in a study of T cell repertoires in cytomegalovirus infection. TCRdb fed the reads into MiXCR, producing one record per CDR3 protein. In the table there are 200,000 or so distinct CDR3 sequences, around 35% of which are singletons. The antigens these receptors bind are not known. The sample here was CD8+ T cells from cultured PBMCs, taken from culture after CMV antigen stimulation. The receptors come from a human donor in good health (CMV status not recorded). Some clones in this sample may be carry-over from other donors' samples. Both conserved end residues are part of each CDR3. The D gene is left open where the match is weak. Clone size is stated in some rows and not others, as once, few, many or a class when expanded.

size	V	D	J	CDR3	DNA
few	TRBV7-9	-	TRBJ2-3	CASRFSGDTQYF	TGTGCCAGCAGATTTAGTGGAGATACGCAGTATTTT
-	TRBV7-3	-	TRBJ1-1	CASSSGLGTEAFF	TGTGCCAGCAGCTCGGGACTGGGCACTGAAGCTTTCTTT
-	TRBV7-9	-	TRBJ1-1	CASSGQLMNTEAFF	TGTGCCAGCAGCGGACAGTTAATGAACACTGAAGCTTTCTTT
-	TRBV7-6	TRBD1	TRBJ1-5	CASSRRTGEGQPQHF	TGTGCCAGCAGCCGTCGGACAGGGGAGGGACAGCCCCAGCATTTT
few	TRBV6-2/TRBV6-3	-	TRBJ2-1	CASSYWADHNEQFF	TGTGCCAGCAGTTACTGGGCAGATCACAATGAGCAGTTCTTC
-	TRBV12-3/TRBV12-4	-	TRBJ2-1	CASSLAALRYLYNEQFF	TGTGCCAGCAGTTTAGCGGCCCTTAGATATCTCTACAATGAGCAGTTCTTC
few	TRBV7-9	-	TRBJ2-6	CASSFRERLFSGANVLTF	TGTGCCAGCAGCTTCAGGGAGAGGCTATTCTCTGGGGCCAACGTCCTGACTTTC
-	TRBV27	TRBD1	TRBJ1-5	CASRPRLGQGQPQHF	TGTGCCAGCAGACCAAGACTGGGACAGGGCCAGCCCCAGCATTTT
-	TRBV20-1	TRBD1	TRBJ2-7	CSATQGALGYEQYF	TGCAGTGCTACTCAGGGGGCGTTGGGCTACGAGCAGTACTTC
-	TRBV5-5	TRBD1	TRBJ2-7	CASSWIRTGSYEQYF	TGTGCCAGCAGCTGGATTCGGACAGGCTCCTACGAGCAGTACTTC
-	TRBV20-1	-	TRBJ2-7	CSATGTRIYEQYF	TGCAGTGCTACCGGGACAAGGATCTACGAGCAGTACTTC
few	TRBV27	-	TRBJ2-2	CASSPHLGVNTGELFF	TGTGCCAGCAGTCCTCACCTCGGGGTAAACACCGGGGAGCTGTTTTTT
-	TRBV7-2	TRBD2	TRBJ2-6	CASIPSTSGVSGANVLTF	TGTGCCAGCATCCCGTCGACTAGCGGGGTCTCTGGGGCCAACGTCCTGACTTTC
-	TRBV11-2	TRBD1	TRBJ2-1	CASTGQGLLSHEQFF	TGTGCCAGCACGGGACAGGGACTGCTAAGCCATGAGCAGTTCTTC
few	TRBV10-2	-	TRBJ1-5	CASSEWAEKNSNQPQHF	TGCGCCAGCAGTGAGTGGGCAGAGAAGAATAGCAATCAGCCCCAGCATTTT
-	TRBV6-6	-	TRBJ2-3	CASSSPLFTDTQYF	TGTGCCAGCAGTTCTCCCCTCTTCACAGATACGCAGTATTTT
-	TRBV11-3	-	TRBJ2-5	CASSPTMGEETQYF	TGTGCCAGCAGTCCCACTATGGGAGAAGAGACCCAGTACTTC
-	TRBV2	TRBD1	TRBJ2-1	CASSSFDRGLPYNEQFF	TGTGCCAGCAGTTCTTTCGACAGGGGACTCCCCTACAATGAGCAGTTCTTC
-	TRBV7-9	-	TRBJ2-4	CASSGGAENIQYF	TGTGCCAGCAGTGGAGGGGCGGAAAACATTCAGTACTTC
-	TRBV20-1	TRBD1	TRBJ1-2	CSARGQGYYGYTF	TGCAGTGCTAGAGGACAGGGGTACTATGGCTACACCTTC
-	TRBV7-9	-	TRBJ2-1	CASTVIGHNEQFF	TGTGCCAGCACTGTTATAGGCCACAATGAGCAGTTCTTC
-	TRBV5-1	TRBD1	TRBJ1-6	CASTSGQGNSPLHF	TGCGCCAGCACCTCTGGACAGGGAAATTCACCCCTCCACTTT
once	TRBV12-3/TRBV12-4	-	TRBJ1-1	CASTAPLNTEAFF	TGTGCCAGCACCGCGCCTCTGAACACTGAAGCTTTCTTT
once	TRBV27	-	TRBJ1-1	CASSSDSVGTEAFF	TGTGCCAGCAGTTCGGACAGCGTTGGCACTGAAGCTTTCTTT
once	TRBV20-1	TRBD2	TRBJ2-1	CSAPLAGVDNEQFF	TGCAGTGCCCCGCTAGCGGGGGTTGATAATGAGCAGTTCTTC
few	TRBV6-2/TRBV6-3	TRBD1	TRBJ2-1	CASRGDGTGGYNEQFF	TGTGCCAGCAGAGGCGATGGGACAGGGGGCTACAATGAGCAGTTCTTC
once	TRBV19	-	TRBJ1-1	CASSPLRAEAFF	TGTGCCAGTAGTCCCCTCAGAGCCGAAGCTTTCTTT
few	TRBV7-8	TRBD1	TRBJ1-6	CASSLAPLDRRNSPLHF	TGTGCCAGCAGCTTAGCGCCCCTGGACAGGCGAAATTCACCCCTCCACTTT
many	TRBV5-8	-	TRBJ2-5	CASSPPETQYF	TGTGCCAGCAGCCCCCCGGAGACCCAGTACTTC
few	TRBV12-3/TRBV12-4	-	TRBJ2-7	CASSSTRAEQYF	TGTGCCAGCAGCTCGACCCGGGCCGAGCAGTACTTC
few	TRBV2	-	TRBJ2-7	CASRVSYEQYF	TGTGCCAGCAGGGTCTCCTACGAGCAGTACTTC
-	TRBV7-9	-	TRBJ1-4	CASSRGGHDLFF	TGTGCCAGCAGCCGAGGCGGACACGACCTGTTTTTT
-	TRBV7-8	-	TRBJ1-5	CASSLVTVNQPQHF	TGTGCCAGCAGCTTAGTGACAGTCAATCAGCCCCAGCATTTT
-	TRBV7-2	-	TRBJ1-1	CASSLALGRTEAFF	TGTGCCAGCAGCTTAGCGCTGGGACGGACTGAAGCTTTCTTT
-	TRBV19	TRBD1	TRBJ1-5	CASTDGQGGGQPQHF	TGTGCCAGTACCGACGGACAGGGAGGGGGTCAGCCCCAGCATTTT
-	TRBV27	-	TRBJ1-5	CASSAGGDDPRPQHF	TGTGCCAGCAGCGCGGGGGGCGACGACCCCAGGCCCCAGCATTTT
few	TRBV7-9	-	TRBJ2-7	CASSLALTGGEQYF	TGTGCCAGCAGCTTAGCACTAACTGGGGGGGAGCAGTACTTC
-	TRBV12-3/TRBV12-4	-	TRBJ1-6	CASSLGANSPLHF	TGTGCCAGCAGTTTAGGAGCCAATTCACCCCTCCACTTT
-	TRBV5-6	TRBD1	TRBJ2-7	CASSLGTGESYEQYF	TGTGCCAGCAGCTTGGGGACAGGGGAATCCTACGAGCAGTACTTC
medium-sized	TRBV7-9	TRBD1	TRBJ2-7	CASSRLPPGGRRSPIYEQYF	TGTGCCAGCAGCCGTCTACCCCCAGGGGGCCGGCGATCGCCGATCTACGAGCAGTACTTC
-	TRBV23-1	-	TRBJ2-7	CASSQSGACRSSYEQYF	TGCGCCAGCAGTCAATCGGGGGCCTGCAGGTCCTCCTACGAGCAGTACTTC
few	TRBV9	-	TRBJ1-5	CASSVEGGPDQPQHF	TGTGCCAGCAGCGTAGAAGGGGGGCCCGATCAGCCCCAGCATTTT
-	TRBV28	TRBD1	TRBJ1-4	CASSPPKGANEKLFF	TGTGCCAGCAGTCCTCCCAAGGGGGCGAATGAAAAACTGTTTTTT
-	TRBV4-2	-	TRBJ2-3	CASSDPSGDTQYF	TGTGCCAGCAGCGACCCCAGTGGGGATACGCAGTATTTT
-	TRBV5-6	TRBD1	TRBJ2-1	CASSLVKRDRGRNEQFF	TGTGCCAGCAGCTTGGTTAAACGGGACAGGGGGCGTAATGAGCAGTTCTTC
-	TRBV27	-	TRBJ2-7	CASSLGANYEQYF	TGTGCCAGCAGTTTGGGGGCCAACTACGAGCAGTACTTC
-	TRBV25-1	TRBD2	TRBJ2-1	CASSEETSGRIINEQFF	TGTGCCAGCAGTGAGGAGACTAGCGGGAGAATAATCAATGAGCAGTTCTTC
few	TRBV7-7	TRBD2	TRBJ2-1	CASSLALAGGVNEQFF	TGTGCTAGCAGCTTAGCGCTGGCGGGAGGGGTCAATGAGCAGTTCTTC
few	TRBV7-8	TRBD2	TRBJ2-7	CASSLRGAGGPYEQYF	TGTGCCAGCAGCTTGAGGGGGGCGGGGGGGCCTTACGAGCAGTACTTC
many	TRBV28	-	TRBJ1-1	CASSPGTENTEAFF	TGTGCCAGCAGTCCAGGGACTGAAAACACTGAAGCTTTCTTT
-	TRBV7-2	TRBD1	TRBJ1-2	CASSPTDLTGEGYTF	TGTGCCAGCAGCCCGACCGACTTGACAGGGGAAGGCTACACCTTC